Below are 7 T cell receptor beta chains sequenced from a single sample in a study of CXCR3-negative and CXCR3-positive naive CD8 T cells (dated by TCRdb to 2018 to 2020). The paper's findings and limits, for the study overall: Compared with CXCR3-negative naive cells, CXCR3-positive naive cells had TRB CDR3s with higher hydrophobicity (lower Kidera factor 4), lower energy, and higher strength and volume indices.

Sequenced using a NextSeq 550. The Human TCR Profiling Kit (MiLaboratory) was used to prepare UMI-labeled 5' RACE TRB cDNA libraries. After the reads were reprocessed by TCRdb, one entry was made per CDR3 protein sequence, with no DNA. This sample's table carries around 63,000 distinct CDR3 sequences. Together, the top ten hold about 4.9% of the sample. These TCRs' antigens remain unknown. Sequencing was performed on naive CXCR3+ CD8+ T cells from blood. The sample's cell subset or site, from its label and the paper: CD45RO-CCR7+CD27+CD95- naive CD8+ T cells expressing CXCR3 (TNR3+). The source of these receptors is a human donor in good health. Some clones in this sample may be carry-over from other donors' samples.

This chain connects TRBV12-3 or TRBV12-4 to TRBJ1-2; TCRdb's assignment of TRBD1 cannot be checked, as there is no DNA. The CDR3 runs to 14 residues. The chain's CDR3 is CASSPGGVYYGYTF.

J is TRBJ2-7 and V is TRBV7-9. This CDR3 contains 13 residues. Germline V gives CDR1 SEHNR, CDR2 FQNEAQ (reference sequence). CDR3 loop: CASSQPISYEQYF.

The chain couples TRBV11-2 to TRBJ2-4; there is no DNA to check the TCRdb D call of TRBD2. This CDR3 is built from 17 residues. Germline CDR1 is SGHAT and CDR2 is FQNNGV. CDR3 sequence: CASSLLAGESRKNIQYF.

The chain uses TRBV20-1 and TRBJ2-1; the D call from TCRdb, TRBD1, cannot be confirmed without DNA. CDR3 length equals 18 residues. The germline gives CDR1 DFQATT, CDR2 SNEGSKA (reference sequence). CDR3 loop: CSATFRDRDLVGVNEQFF.

The chain combines TRBV13 with TRBJ2-7; TCRdb gives TRBD2 as the D gene, but with no DNA this cannot be confirmed. Germline CDR1 reads PRHDT; CDR2 reads FYEKMQ (reference sequence). CDR3 length: 14 residues. CDR3 region: CASSLGLAGGEQYF.

The rearrangement uses TRBV5-6 and TRBJ2-5. This CDR3 has 13 residues. CDR1 and CDR2 (germline): SGHDT, YYEEEE. CDR3: CASSLASGETQYF. Based on the CDR3 plus reference TRBV5-6 and TRBJ2-5, the full variable domain is DAGVTQSPTHLIKTRGQQVTLRCSPKSGHDTVSWYQQALGQGPQFIFQYYEEEERQRGNFPDRFSGHQFPNYSSELNVNALLLGDSALYLCASSLASGETQYFGPGTRLLVL.

This rearrangement joins TRBV11-2 to TRBJ2-1; TCRdb reports TRBD2, a call that lacks DNA to check it against. The CDR3 covers 19 residues. In germline, CDR1 is SGHAT, CDR2 FQNNGV. The CDR3: CASSPGGTSETFSYNEQFF.